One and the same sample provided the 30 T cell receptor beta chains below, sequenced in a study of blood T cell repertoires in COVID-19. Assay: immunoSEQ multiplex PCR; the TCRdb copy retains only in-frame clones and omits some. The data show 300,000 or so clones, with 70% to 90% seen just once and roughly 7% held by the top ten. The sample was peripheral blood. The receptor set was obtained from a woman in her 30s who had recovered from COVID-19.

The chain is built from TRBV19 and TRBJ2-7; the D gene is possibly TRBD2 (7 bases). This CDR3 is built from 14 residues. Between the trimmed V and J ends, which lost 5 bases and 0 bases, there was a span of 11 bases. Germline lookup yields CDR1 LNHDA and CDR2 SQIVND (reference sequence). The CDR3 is CASSLRGPSYEQYF. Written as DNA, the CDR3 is TGTGCCAGTAGTCTGCGGGGGCCCTCCTACGAGCAGTACTTC. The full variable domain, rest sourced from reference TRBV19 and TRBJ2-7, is DGGITQSPKYLFRKEGQNVTLSCEQNLNHDAMYWYRQDPGQGLRLIYYSQIVNDFQKGDIAEGYSVSREKKESFPLTVTSAQKNPTAFYLCASSLRGPSYEQYFGPGTRLTVT.

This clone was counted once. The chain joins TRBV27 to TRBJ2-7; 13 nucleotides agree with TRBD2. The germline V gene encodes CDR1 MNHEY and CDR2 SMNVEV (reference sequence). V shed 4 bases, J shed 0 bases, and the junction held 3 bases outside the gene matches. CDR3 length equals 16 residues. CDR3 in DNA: TGTGCCAGCAGTTCACTAGCGGGGGGGTTCTCCTACGAGCAGTACTTC. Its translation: CASSSLAGGFSYEQYF.

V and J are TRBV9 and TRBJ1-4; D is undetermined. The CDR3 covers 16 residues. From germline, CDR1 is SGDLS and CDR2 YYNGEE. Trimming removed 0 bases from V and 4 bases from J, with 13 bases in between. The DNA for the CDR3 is TGTGCCAGCAGCGTAGACGGGGTGCCGGGTAATGAAAAACTGTTTTTT. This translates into CASSVDGVPGNEKLFF.

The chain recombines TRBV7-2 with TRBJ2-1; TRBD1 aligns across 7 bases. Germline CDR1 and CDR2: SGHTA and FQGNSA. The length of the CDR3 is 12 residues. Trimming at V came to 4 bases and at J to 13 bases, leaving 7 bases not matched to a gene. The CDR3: CASSSHRDSQFF. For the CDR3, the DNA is TGTGCCAGCAGCTCTCACCGGGACAGTCAGTTCTTC.

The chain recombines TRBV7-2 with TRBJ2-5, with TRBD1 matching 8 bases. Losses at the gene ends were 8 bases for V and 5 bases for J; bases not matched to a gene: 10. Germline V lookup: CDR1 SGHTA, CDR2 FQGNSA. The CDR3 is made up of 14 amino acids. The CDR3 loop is CASRRTGSRETQYF. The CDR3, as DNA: TGTGCCAGCCGCCGGACAGGGTCTAGGGAGACCCAGTACTTC.

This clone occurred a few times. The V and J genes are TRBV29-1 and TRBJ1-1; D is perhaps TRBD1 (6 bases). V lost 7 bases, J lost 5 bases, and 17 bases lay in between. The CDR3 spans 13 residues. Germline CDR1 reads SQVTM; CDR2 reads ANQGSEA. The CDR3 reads CSGLTGPGTEAFF. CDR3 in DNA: TGCAGCGGACTCACAGGGCCTGGGACTGAAGCTTTCTTT.

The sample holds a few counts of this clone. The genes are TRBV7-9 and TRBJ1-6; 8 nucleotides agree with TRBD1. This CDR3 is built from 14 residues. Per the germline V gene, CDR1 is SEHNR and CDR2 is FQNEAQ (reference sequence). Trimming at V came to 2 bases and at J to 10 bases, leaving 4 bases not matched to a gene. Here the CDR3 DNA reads TGTGCCAGCAGCTTAATGACAGGGGTCTCACCCCTCCACTTT. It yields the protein CASSLMTGVSPLHF.

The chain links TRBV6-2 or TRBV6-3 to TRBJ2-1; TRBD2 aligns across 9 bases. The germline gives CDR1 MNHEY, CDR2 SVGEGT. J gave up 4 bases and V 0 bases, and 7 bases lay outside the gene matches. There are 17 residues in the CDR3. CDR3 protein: CASSYSIAGDRYNEQFF. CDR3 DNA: TGTGCCAGCAGTTACTCGATAGCGGGGGACAGATACAATGAGCAGTTCTTC.

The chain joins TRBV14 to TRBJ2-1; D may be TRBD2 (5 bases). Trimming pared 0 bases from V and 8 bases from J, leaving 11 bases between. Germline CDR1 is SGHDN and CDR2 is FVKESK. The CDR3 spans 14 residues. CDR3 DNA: TGTGCCAGCAGCCAAGAAGTCGGGGTGGATGAGCAGTTCTTC. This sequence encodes CASSQEVGVDEQFF.

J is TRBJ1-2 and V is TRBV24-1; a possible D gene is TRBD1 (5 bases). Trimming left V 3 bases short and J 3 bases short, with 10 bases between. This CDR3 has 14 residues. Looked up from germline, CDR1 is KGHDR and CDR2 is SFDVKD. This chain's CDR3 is CATSDTVGDYGYTF. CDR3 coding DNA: TGTGCCACCAGTGATACGGTAGGGGACTATGGCTACACCTTC.

The CDR3 DNA reads as TGTGCCAGCAGTTTAGGGGCTAGCGAGGACAGGGAGACCCAGTACTTC. The encoded protein is CASSLGASEDRETQYF. V usage is TRBV28 and J usage is TRBJ2-5, with D maybe TRBD1 (7 bases). V lost 2 bases, J lost 5 bases, and 18 bases lay in between. The V gene's germline CDR1 is MDHEN and CDR2 SYDVKM. The CDR3 totals 16 residues.

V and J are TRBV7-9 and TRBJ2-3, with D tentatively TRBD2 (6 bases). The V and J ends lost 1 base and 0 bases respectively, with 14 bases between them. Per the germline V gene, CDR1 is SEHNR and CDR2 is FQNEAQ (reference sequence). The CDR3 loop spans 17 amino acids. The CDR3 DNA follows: TGTGCCAGCAGCTTAGTTAGGGCGGGGCTAAGCACAGATACGCAGTATTTT. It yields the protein CASSLVRAGLSTDTQYF. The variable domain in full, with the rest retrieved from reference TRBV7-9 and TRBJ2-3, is DTGVSQNPRHKITKRGQNVTFRCDPISEHNRLYWYRQTLGQGPEFLTYFQNEAQLEKSRLLSDRFSAERPKGSFSTLEIQRTEQGDSAMYLCASSLVRAGLSTDTQYFGPGTRLTVL.

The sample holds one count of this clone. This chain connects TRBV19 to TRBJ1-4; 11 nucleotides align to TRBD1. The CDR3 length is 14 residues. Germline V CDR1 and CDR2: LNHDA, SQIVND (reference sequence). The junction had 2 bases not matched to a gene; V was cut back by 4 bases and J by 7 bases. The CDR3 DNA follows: TGTGCCAGTAGTACCGGGACAGGGGGTGAAAAACTGTTTTTT. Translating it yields CASSTGTGGEKLFF.

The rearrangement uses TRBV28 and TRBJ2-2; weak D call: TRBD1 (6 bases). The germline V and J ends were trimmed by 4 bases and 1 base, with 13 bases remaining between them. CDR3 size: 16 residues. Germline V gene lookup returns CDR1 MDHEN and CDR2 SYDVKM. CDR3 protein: CASSSPSTGNTGELFF. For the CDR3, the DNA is TGTGCCAGCAGTTCACCATCGACAGGGAACACCGGGGAGCTGTTTTTT.

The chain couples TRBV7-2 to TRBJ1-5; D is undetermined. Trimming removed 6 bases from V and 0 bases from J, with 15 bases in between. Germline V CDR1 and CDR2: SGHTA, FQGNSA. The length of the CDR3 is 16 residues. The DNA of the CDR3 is TGTGCCAGCAGTCCGAAGTTCGACTATAGCAATCAGCCCCAGCATTTT. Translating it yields CASSPKFDYSNQPQHF. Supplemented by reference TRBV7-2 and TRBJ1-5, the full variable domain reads GAGVSQSPSNKVTEKGKDVELRCDPISGHTALYWYRQSLGQGLEFLIYFQGNSAPDKSGLPSDRFSAERTGGSVSTLTIQRTQQEDSAVYLCASSPKFDYSNQPQHFGDGTRLSIL.

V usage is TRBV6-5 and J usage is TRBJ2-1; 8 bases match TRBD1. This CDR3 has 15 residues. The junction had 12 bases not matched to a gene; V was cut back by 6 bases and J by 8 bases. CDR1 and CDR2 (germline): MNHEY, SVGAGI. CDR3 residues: CASSLPATGVDEQFF. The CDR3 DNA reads TGTGCCAGCAGCCTCCCCGCGACAGGGGTTGATGAGCAGTTCTTC.

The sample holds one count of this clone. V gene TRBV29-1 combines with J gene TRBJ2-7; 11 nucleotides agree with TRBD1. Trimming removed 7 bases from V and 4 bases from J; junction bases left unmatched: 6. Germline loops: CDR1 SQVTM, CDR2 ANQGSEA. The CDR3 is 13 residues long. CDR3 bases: TGCAGCGCCCTAGGACAGGGGGCATACGAGCAGTACTTC. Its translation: CSALGQGAYEQYF.

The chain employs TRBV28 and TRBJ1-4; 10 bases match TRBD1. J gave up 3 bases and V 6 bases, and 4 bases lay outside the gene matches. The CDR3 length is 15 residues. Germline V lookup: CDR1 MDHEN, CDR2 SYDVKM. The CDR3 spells CASRGTGAANEKLFF. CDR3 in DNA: TGTGCCAGCAGGGGGACAGGGGCAGCTAATGAAAAACTGTTTTTT.

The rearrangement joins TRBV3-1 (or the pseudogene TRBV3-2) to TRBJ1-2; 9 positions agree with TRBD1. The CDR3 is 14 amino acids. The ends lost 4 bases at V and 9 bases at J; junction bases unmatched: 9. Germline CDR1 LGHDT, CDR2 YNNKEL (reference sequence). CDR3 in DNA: TGTGCCAGCAGCCCCCGGGACAGGGATCGGAGCTACACCTTC. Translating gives CASSPRDRDRSYTF.

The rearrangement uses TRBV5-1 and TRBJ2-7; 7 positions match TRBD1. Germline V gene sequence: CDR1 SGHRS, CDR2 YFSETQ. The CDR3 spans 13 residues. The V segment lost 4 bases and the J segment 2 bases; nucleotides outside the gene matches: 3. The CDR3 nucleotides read TGCGCCAGCAGCGAGCAGGGGGCCTACGAGCAGTACTTC. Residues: CASSEQGAYEQYF.

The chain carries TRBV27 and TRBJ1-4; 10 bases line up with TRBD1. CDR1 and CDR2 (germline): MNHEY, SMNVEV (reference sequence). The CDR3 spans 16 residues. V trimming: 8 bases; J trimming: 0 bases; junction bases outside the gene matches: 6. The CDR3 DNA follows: TGTGCCAGCGACAGGGGGCCGGGTGCAACTAATGAAAAACTGTTTTTT. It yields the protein CASDRGPGATNEKLFF.

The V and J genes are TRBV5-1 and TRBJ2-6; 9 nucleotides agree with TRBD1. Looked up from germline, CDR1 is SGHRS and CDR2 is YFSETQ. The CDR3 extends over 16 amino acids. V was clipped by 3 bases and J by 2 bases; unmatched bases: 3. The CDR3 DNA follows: TGCGCCAGCAGCTCAACAGGGGGCGCTGGGGCCAACGTCCTGACTTTC. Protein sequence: CASSSTGGAGANVLTF.

The CDR3, as DNA: TGTGCCAGCAGCTTCCGGGTAGCGGGGGATTTAAACACAGATACGCAGTATTTT. Amino acid sequence: CASSFRVAGDLNTDTQYF. This rearrangement joins TRBV28 to TRBJ2-3, with TRBD2 matching 9 bases. The CDR3 sequence is 18 residues long. The trim removed 6 bases at V and 2 bases at J, leaving 15 bases unmatched. Germline assignment: CDR1 MDHEN and CDR2 SYDVKM.

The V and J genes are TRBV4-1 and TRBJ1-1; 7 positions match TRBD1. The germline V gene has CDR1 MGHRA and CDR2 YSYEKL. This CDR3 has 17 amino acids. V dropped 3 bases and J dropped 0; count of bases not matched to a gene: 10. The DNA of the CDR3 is TGCGCCAGCAGCCATGTCCCGGGACAGCGAATGAACACTGAAGCTTTCTTT. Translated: CASSHVPGQRMNTEAFF.

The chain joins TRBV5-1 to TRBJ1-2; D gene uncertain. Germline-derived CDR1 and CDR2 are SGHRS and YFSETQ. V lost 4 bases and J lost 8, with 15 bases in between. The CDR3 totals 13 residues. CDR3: CASSGAPGGGYTF. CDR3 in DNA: TGCGCCAGCAGCGGCGCCCCGGGAGGAGGCTACACCTTC. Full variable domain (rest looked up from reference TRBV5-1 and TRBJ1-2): KAGVTQTPRYLIKTRGQQVTLSCSPISGHRSVSWYQQTPGQGLQFLFEYFSETQRNKGNFPGRFSGRQFSNSRSEMNVSTLELGDSALYLCASSGAPGGGYTFGSGTRLTVV.

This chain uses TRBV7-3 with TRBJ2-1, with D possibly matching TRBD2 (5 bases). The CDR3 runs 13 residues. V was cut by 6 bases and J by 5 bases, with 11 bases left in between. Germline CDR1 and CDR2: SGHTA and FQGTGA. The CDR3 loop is CASSRSGNNEQFF. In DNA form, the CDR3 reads TGTGCCAGCAGTCGCTCGGGGAACAATGAGCAGTTCTTC.

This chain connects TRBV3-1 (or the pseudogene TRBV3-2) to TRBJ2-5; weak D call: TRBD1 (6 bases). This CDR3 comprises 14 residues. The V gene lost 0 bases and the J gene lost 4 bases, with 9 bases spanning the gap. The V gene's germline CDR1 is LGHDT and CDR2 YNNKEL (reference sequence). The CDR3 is CASSQEPRGETQYF. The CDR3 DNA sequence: TGTGCCAGCAGCCAAGAGCCCAGGGGAGAGACCCAGTACTTC.

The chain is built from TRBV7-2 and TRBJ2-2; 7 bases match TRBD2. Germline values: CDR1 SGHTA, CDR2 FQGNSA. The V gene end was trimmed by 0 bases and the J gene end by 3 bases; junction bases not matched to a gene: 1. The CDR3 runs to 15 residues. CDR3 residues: CASSLAGGYTGELFF. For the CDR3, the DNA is TGTGCCAGCAGCTTAGCGGGGGGGTACACCGGGGAGCTGTTTTTT.

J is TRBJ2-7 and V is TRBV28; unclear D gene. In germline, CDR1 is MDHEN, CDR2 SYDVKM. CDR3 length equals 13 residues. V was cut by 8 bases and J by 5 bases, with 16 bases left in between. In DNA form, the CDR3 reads TGTGCCAGCTTCTCCATCCTGAGCGACGAGCAGTACTTC. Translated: CASFSILSDEQYF.

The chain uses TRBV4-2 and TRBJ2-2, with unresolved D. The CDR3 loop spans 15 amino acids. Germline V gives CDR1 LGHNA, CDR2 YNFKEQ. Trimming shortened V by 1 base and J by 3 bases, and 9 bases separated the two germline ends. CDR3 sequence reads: CASSQVLKYTGELFF. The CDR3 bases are TGTGCCAGCAGCCAAGTACTCAAATACACCGGGGAGCTGTTTTTT.